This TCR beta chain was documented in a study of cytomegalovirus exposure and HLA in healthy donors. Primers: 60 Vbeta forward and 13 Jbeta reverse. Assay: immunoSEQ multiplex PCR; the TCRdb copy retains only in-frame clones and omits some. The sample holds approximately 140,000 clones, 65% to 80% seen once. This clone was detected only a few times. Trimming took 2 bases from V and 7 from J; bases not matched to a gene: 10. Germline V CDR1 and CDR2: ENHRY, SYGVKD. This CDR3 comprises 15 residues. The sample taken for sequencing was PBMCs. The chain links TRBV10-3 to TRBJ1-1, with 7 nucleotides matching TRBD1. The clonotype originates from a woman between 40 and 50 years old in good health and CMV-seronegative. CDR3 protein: CAISEREGGMGEAFF. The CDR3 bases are TGTGCCATCAGTGAGCGGGAAGGGGGCATGGGTGAAGCTTTCTTT.